The 10 T cell receptor beta chains reported below all come from one sample, sequenced in a study of cytomegalovirus exposure and HLA in healthy donors. Primers: 60 Vbeta forward and 13 Jbeta reverse. Clones were read by immunoSEQ multiplex PCR, and TCRdb kept only the in-frame ones, dropping some. The table lists over 65,000 clones, over 70% of them singletons. The sequencing input was PBMCs. The receptor source for this set is a woman in her 40s in good health and CMV-seronegative.

This chain uses TRBV10-3 with TRBJ1-1; TRBD1 aligns across 8 bases. Germline loops: CDR1 ENHRY, CDR2 SYGVKD. Unmatched junction bases numbered 3, after V lost 4 bases and J lost 2 bases. CDR3 length: 14 amino acids. The CDR3 here is CAISGQGPNTEAFF. The CDR3 DNA reads as TGTGCCATCAGTGGACAGGGGCCTAACACTGAAGCTTTCTTT.

The chain couples TRBV21-1 to TRBJ2-5; TRBD1 is the table's D call and was not checked against the DNA. TRBV21-1 is an annotated pseudogene. The CDR3 length is 15 residues. CDR3 bases: TGTGCCAGCAGCAGACGCGGACAGGGGACCAAGACCCAGTACTTC. It is translated as CASSRRGQGTKTQYF.

The chain combines TRBV10-3 with TRBJ2-7; 7 bases agree with TRBD1. With 5 bases clipped from V and 7 bases from J, the junction kept 17 bases outside the gene matches. The CDR3 loop spans 16 amino acids. The V gene's germline CDR1 is ENHRY and CDR2 SYGVKD. CDR3 loop: CAISLNPGQRMGEQYF. CDR3 coding DNA: TGTGCCATCAGTCTCAACCCGGGACAGAGAATGGGGGAGCAGTACTTC.

The chain uses TRBV7-3 and TRBJ1-2; D is possibly TRBD1 (6 bases). The V and J ends lost 5 bases and 4 bases respectively, with 14 bases between them. CDR1 and CDR2 from the germline V gene are SGHTA and FQGTGA. This CDR3 has 14 residues. CDR3 sequence (DNA): TGTGCCAGCAGCATCAGGGGTGCTGGCTATGGCTACACCTTC. Its protein is CASSIRGAGYGYTF.

This chain links TRBV27 with TRBJ1-5, with TRBD1 matching over 7 bases. Losses at the gene ends were 8 bases for V and 2 bases for J; bases not matched to a gene: 0. Germline assignment: CDR1 MNHEY and CDR2 SMNVEV (reference sequence). The CDR3 length is 12 residues. This CDR3 is CASGQGNQPQHF. CDR3 bases: TGTGCCAGCGGACAGGGCAATCAGCCCCAGCATTTT.

The V call is TRBV19, the J call TRBJ2-1, with TRBD2 matching over 8 bases. The germline V gene encodes CDR1 LNHDA and CDR2 SQIVND (reference sequence). The length of the CDR3 is 16 residues. V was pared by 7 bases and J by 8 bases, with 16 bases of the junction left unmatched. The CDR3, as DNA: TGTGCCAGTATGTCGGGGGCGGGAGGAGGGTGGGATGAGCAGTTCTTC. Translated, it gives CASMSGAGGGWDEQFF.

The CDR3 sequence is CASSNRGRALHF. In DNA form, the CDR3 reads TGTGCCAGCAGCAACAGGGGTCGGGCCCTCCACTTT. V and J are TRBV5-6 and TRBJ1-6, with 7 bases matching TRBD1. This CDR3 has 12 amino acids. Germline V gives CDR1 SGHDT, CDR2 YYEEEE. The V gene end was trimmed by 4 bases and the J gene end by 14 bases; junction bases not matched to a gene: 6.

This clone was counted a few times. The V gene is TRBV7-2, the J gene TRBJ1-3; 10 nucleotides agree with TRBD1. The CDR3 has 15 amino acids. The junction had 2 bases not matched to a gene; V was cut back by 4 bases and J by 2 bases. Germline CDR1 and CDR2: SGHTA and FQGNSA. CDR3 sequence (DNA): TGTGCCAGCAGCTCGGACAGGGGGACTGGAAACACCATATATTTT. Translated: CASSSDRGTGNTIYF. The full variable domain, with the rest looked up from reference TRBV7-2 and TRBJ1-3, is GAGVSQSPSNKVTEKGKDVELRCDPISGHTALYWYRQSLGQGLEFLIYFQGNSAPDKSGLPSDRFSAERTGGSVSTLTIQRTQQEDSAVYLCASSSDRGTGNTIYFGEGSWLTVV.

The rearrangement uses TRBV5-1 and TRBJ2-3, with D possibly matching TRBD2 (6 bases). Germline CDR1 reads SGHRS; CDR2 reads YFSETQ. This CDR3 is built from 15 residues. V was clipped by 0 bases and J by 3 bases, with 11 bases between them. In DNA, the CDR3 is TGCGCCAGCAGCTTGGGCGGGGTGGGGACAGATACGCAGTATTTT. It is translated as CASSLGGVGTDTQYF.

This clone showed up just once. The chain is built from TRBV20-1 and TRBJ1-1; TRBD1 might be the D (5 bases). The CDR3 contains 11 residues. Germline CDR1 is DFQATT and CDR2 is SNEGSKA (reference sequence). Trimming left V 6 bases short and J 10 bases short, with 15 bases between. The CDR3: CSARRDYGAFF. The CDR3 region has the DNA TGCAGTGCACGTAGGGACTACGGAGCTTTCTTT.